A selection of T cell receptor beta chains follows, all from one sample in a study of cytomegalovirus exposure and HLA in healthy donors. Assay used: immunoSEQ multiplex PCR; TCRdb lists only in-frame clones, some missing. The table lists fewer than 200,000 clones, with about 1.2% in the top ten. Sequencing was done on a sample of PBMCs. Receptor source: a woman between 55 and 75 years old in good health and CMV-seronegative. The CDR3 runs from the conserved cysteine through the conserved F or W. Fields, in order: J gene, D gene, V gene, CDR3 DNA, CDR3 protein. A D gene is named only where the DNA matches it firmly.

J gene: TRBJ1-1; D gene: .; V gene: TRBV29-1; CDR3 DNA: TGCAGCGCAACCGGGGGGTGGAACACTGAAGCTTTCTTT; CDR3 protein: CSATGGWNTEAFF
J gene: TRBJ1-1; D gene: .; V gene: TRBV25-1; CDR3 DNA: TGTGCCAGCAGTGAACGGGGGGCGAACACTGAAGCTTTCTTT; CDR3 protein: CASSERGANTEAFF
J gene: TRBJ2-7; D gene: TRBD1; V gene: TRBV7-8; CDR3 DNA: TGTGCCAGCAGCTTAGCAGGACAGGGAAGCTCCTACGAGCAGTACTTC; CDR3 protein: CASSLAGQGSSYEQYF
J gene: TRBJ1-1; D gene: .; V gene: TRBV9; CDR3 DNA: TGTGCCAGCAGCGTATACGGGGGAGGAACTGAAGCTTTCTTT; CDR3 protein: CASSVYGGGTEAFF
J gene: TRBJ2-1; D gene: .; V gene: TRBV29-1; CDR3 DNA: TGCAGCGTCAGAGGTGGGAGATACAATGAGCAGTTCTTC; CDR3 protein: CSVRGGRYNEQFF
J gene: TRBJ2-7; D gene: TRBD1; V gene: TRBV27; CDR3 DNA: TGTGCCAGCAGACCCCCGGGACAGGGGGCCTACGAGCAGTACTTC; CDR3 protein: CASRPPGQGAYEQYF
J gene: TRBJ2-1; D gene: .; V gene: TRBV29-1; CDR3 DNA: TGCAGCGTGGGGAGCTCCTACAATGAGCAGTTCTTC; CDR3 protein: CSVGSSYNEQFF
J gene: TRBJ1-5; D gene: .; V gene: TRBV19; CDR3 DNA: TGTGCCAGTAGCACAGGGTGGATCGATCAGCCCCAGCATTTT; CDR3 protein: CASSTGWIDQPQHF
J gene: TRBJ2-7; D gene: .; V gene: TRBV29-1; CDR3 DNA: TGCAGCGTGGACAGTCAGGGGTTTGGGTACGAGCAGTACTTC; CDR3 protein: CSVDSQGFGYEQYF
J gene: TRBJ2-7; D gene: TRBD2; V gene: TRBV4-2; CDR3 DNA: TGTGCCAGCAGCCAAGATTTGGCGGGAGGGTCCTACGAGCAGTACTTC; CDR3 protein: CASSQDLAGGSYEQYF
J gene: TRBJ1-1; D gene: TRBD1; V gene: TRBV5-6; CDR3 DNA: TGTGCCACCCACGGACAGGGGGGCACTGAAGCTTTCTTT; CDR3 protein: CATHGQGGTEAFF
J gene: TRBJ1-1; D gene: .; V gene: TRBV7-9; CDR3 DNA: TGTGCCAGCAGCTCCGCCCGGGCAGGGCACACTGAAGCTTTCTTT; CDR3 protein: CASSSARAGHTEAFF
J gene: TRBJ1-5; D gene: TRBD1; V gene: TRBV19; CDR3 DNA: TGTGCCAGTATGAGCGGACAGGGGAGGTATCAGCCCCAGCATTTT; CDR3 protein: CASMSGQGRYQPQHF
J gene: TRBJ2-3; D gene: TRBD2; V gene: TRBV6-6; CDR3 DNA: TGTGCCAGCAGTCCCAGCGGGGGGACCGATACGCAGTATTTT; CDR3 protein: CASSPSGGTDTQYF
J gene: TRBJ2-7; D gene: .; V gene: TRBV7-2; CDR3 DNA: TGTGCCAGCAGCGTCTTAGGGGTTTACATATACGAGCAGTACTTC; CDR3 protein: CASSVLGVYIYEQYF
J gene: TRBJ2-7; D gene: .; V gene: TRBV6-5; CDR3 DNA: TGTGCCAGCAGTTACCCATCAGGGCTGTGGCAGTACTTC; CDR3 protein: CASSYPSGLWQYF
J gene: TRBJ1-1; D gene: .; V gene: TRBV15; CDR3 DNA: TGTGCCACCAGCAGAGACGGTGACACTGAAGCTTTCTTT; CDR3 protein: CATSRDGDTEAFF
J gene: TRBJ2-5; D gene: .; V gene: TRBV11-2; CDR3 DNA: TGTGCCAGCAGAAGAGGAGAGACCCAGTACTTC; CDR3 protein: CASRRGETQYF
J gene: TRBJ2-3; D gene: TRBD2; V gene: TRBV5-6; CDR3 DNA: TGTGCCAGCAGCTCAGGGTTCTTGCTAGCGGGGGCTAGCACAGATACGCAGTATTTT; CDR3 protein: CASSSGFLLAGASTDTQYF
J gene: TRBJ2-1; D gene: .; V gene: TRBV2; CDR3 DNA: TGTGCCAGCAGTGGCGGACTTTCCTACAATGAGCAGTTCTTC; CDR3 protein: CASSGGLSYNEQFF
J gene: TRBJ1-2; D gene: .; V gene: TRBV7-9; CDR3 DNA: TGTGCCAGCAGCTTAAGGCCCGGGACACCCTATGGCTACACCTTC; CDR3 protein: CASSLRPGTPYGYTF
J gene: TRBJ2-7; D gene: TRBD1; V gene: TRBV19; CDR3 DNA: TGTGCCAGTAGCTCGAGGACAGGGGGAAACGAGCAGTACTTC; CDR3 protein: CASSSRTGGNEQYF
J gene: TRBJ2-7; D gene: .; V gene: TRBV2; CDR3 DNA: TGTGCCAGCAGTGAAGTACAGGGATTAAGCGAGCAGTACTTC; CDR3 protein: CASSEVQGLSEQYF
J gene: TRBJ1-1; D gene: .; V gene: TRBV6-6; CDR3 DNA: TGTGCCAGCAGTTACACCACAGGGAGCCAAGCTTTCTTT; CDR3 protein: CASSYTTGSQAFF
J gene: TRBJ2-5; D gene: .; V gene: TRBV21-1; CDR3 DNA: TGTGCCCGGGTCGGCGGGGAGACCCAGTACTTC; CDR3 protein: CARVGGETQYF
J gene: TRBJ2-7; D gene: .; V gene: TRBV2; CDR3 DNA: TGTGCCAGCAGACAAACCTACGAGCAGTACTTC; CDR3 protein: CASRQTYEQYF
J gene: TRBJ2-7; D gene: TRBD1; V gene: TRBV7-2; CDR3 DNA: TGTGCCAGCAGCTTCAGGGGGTCCTACGAGCAGTACTTC; CDR3 protein: CASSFRGSYEQYF
J gene: TRBJ1-1; D gene: TRBD1; V gene: TRBV10-3; CDR3 DNA: TGTGCCATCAGTACCACAGGGGATGGCACTGAAGCTTTCTTT; CDR3 protein: CAISTTGDGTEAFF
J gene: TRBJ1-2; D gene: .; V gene: TRBV7-2; CDR3 DNA: TGTGCCAGCAGCTCGGGGGGCAGCCAACCGAGGCGGGGCTACACCTTC; CDR3 protein: CASSSGGSQPRRGYTF
J gene: TRBJ1-2; D gene: .; V gene: TRBV7-8; CDR3 DNA: TGTGCCAGCAGCTTAGACGCCGGGTCCTATGGCTACACCTTC; CDR3 protein: CASSLDAGSYGYTF
J gene: TRBJ2-1; D gene: TRBD2; V gene: TRBV7-2; CDR3 DNA: TGTGCCAGCAGCTTCAGAACTAGCGGGGGACGAACCTACAATGAGCAGTTCTTC; CDR3 protein: CASSFRTSGGRTYNEQFF
J gene: TRBJ2-3; D gene: TRBD2; V gene: TRBV9; CDR3 DNA: TGTGCCAGCAGCCTCACCCCGGGACTAGAGGAGTATTTT; CDR3 protein: CASSLTPGLEEYF
J gene: TRBJ1-3; D gene: .; V gene: TRBV5-5; CDR3 DNA: TGTGCCAGCAGCTCGACGGGGGACTCTGGAAACACCATATATTTT; CDR3 protein: CASSSTGDSGNTIYF
J gene: TRBJ1-1; D gene: TRBD1; V gene: TRBV27; CDR3 DNA: TGTGCCAGCAGGGGACAGGGGGAGAGGAACACTGAAGCTTTCTTT; CDR3 protein: CASRGQGERNTEAFF
J gene: TRBJ1-2; D gene: .; V gene: TRBV7-6; CDR3 DNA: TGTGCCAGCAGCTCCCAGGGGAACTATGGCTACACCTTC; CDR3 protein: CASSSQGNYGYTF
J gene: TRBJ1-1; D gene: .; V gene: TRBV5-4; CDR3 DNA: TGTGCCAGCAGCTCGCGGGGGGGAGGCACTGAAGCTTTCTTT; CDR3 protein: CASSSRGGGTEAFF
J gene: TRBJ2-7; D gene: .; V gene: TRBV7-2; CDR3 DNA: TGTGCCAGCAGTCGAGCGGGTAGGGACGGAGCCTACGAGCAGTACTTC; CDR3 protein: CASSRAGRDGAYEQYF
J gene: TRBJ2-1; D gene: .; V gene: TRBV7-6; CDR3 DNA: TGTGCCAGCAGCTCCTTCCGGGGCAATGAGCAGTTCTTC; CDR3 protein: CASSSFRGNEQFF
J gene: TRBJ1-1; D gene: .; V gene: TRBV15; CDR3 DNA: TGTGCCACCAGCCCCTCAAAATACGACTACACTGAAGCTTTCTTT; CDR3 protein: CATSPSKYDYTEAFF
J gene: TRBJ2-1; D gene: TRBD1; V gene: TRBV7-9; CDR3 DNA: TGTGCCAGCAGCTTCGGGACAGGGGGTTCCTACAATGAGCAGTTCTTC; CDR3 protein: CASSFGTGGSYNEQFF
J gene: TRBJ2-3; D gene: TRBD2; V gene: TRBV4-1; CDR3 DNA: TGCGCCAGCAGCCAAGTGGGGCGGGGGGCCACAGATACGCAGTATTTT; CDR3 protein: CASSQVGRGATDTQYF
J gene: TRBJ1-1; D gene: .; V gene: TRBV11-2; CDR3 DNA: TGTGCCAGCAGCTTAGACTTCACTGAAGCTTTCTTT; CDR3 protein: CASSLDFTEAFF
J gene: TRBJ1-1; D gene: .; V gene: TRBV11-2; CDR3 DNA: TGTGCCAGCAGCTTATCGACACTTAGAGTGGGCACTGAAGCTTTCTTT; CDR3 protein: CASSLSTLRVGTEAFF
J gene: TRBJ1-1; D gene: .; V gene: TRBV6-1; CDR3 DNA: TGTGCCAGCAGTCCCCGGGGGAAGAACACTGAAGCTTTCTTT; CDR3 protein: CASSPRGKNTEAFF
J gene: TRBJ1-2; D gene: .; V gene: TRBV6-1; CDR3 DNA: TGTGCCAGCAGTGAAGCGGCGGGTGGGTTCTATGGCTACACCTTC; CDR3 protein: CASSEAAGGFYGYTF
J gene: TRBJ2-7; D gene: .; V gene: TRBV10-3; CDR3 DNA: TGTGCCATCAGTGAGGGGGGGTCCTACGAGCAGTACTTC; CDR3 protein: CAISEGGSYEQYF
J gene: TRBJ1-2; D gene: .; V gene: TRBV6-5; CDR3 DNA: TGTGCCAGCAGTTACGGTCGAGGGCCATATGGCTACACCTTC; CDR3 protein: CASSYGRGPYGYTF
J gene: TRBJ2-1; D gene: TRBD2; V gene: TRBV11-2; CDR3 DNA: TGTGCCAGCAGCGCCTCCGGGACTAGCGGGGCAGGGGGGGATGAGCAGTTCTTC; CDR3 protein: CASSASGTSGAGGDEQFF
J gene: TRBJ2-2; D gene: .; V gene: TRBV7-9; CDR3 DNA: TGTGCCAGCAGCGTTTTCGTTGGGGAGCTGTTTTTT; CDR3 protein: CASSVFVGELFF
J gene: TRBJ2-7; D gene: TRBD2; V gene: TRBV9; CDR3 DNA: TGTGCCAGCAGCGAAGGAGCGACTAGCGGAGTGTACGAGCAGTACTTC; CDR3 protein: CASSEGATSGVYEQYF